This TCR beta chain originates from a study of OX40 agonist ivuxolimab in advanced cancers. Overall study: Past anti-PD-1, anti-PD-L1 or anti-CTLA-4 therapy was accepted, and around 40% had received some.

Patients with a history of autoimmune disease or on systemic immunosuppression were excluded. Trimming left V 1 base short and J 2 bases short, with 15 bases between. This CDR3 region has 15 residues. The germline V gene encodes CDR1 GTSNPN and CDR2 SVGIG (reference sequence). Some clones are missing from TCRdb's copy, which holds only in-frame ones; the method was immunoSEQ multiplex PCR. The sample lists approximately 60,000 clones; 92% were seen once. This receptor was identified in an adult with an advanced solid tumor such as melanoma, head and neck, liver or kidney cancer. The source was CD4+ or CD8+ T cells sorted from blood, collected in a trial of the OX40 agonist ivuxolimab. This chain connects TRBV30 to TRBJ2-7; D is unclear. CDR3 nucleotide sequence: TGTGCCTGGAGTGGTGGGAAGACCATGGCCTACGAGCAGTACTTC. It is translated as CAWSGGKTMAYEQYF.